The 8 T cell receptor beta chains below come from one sample, sequenced in a study of blood T cell repertoires in COVID-19. Here immunoSEQ multiplex PCR was the method, and the copy in TCRdb shows in-frame clones only, minus some. The repertoire holds roughly 320,000 clones, with approximately 85% as singletons. The material sequenced was peripheral blood. These TCRs come from a human donor in a cohort sampled during active COVID-19.

The V and J genes are TRBV11-2 and TRBJ2-7; the D gene is possibly TRBD1 (6 bases). Germline lookup yields CDR1 SGHAT and CDR2 FQNNGV. CDR3 size: 15 residues. V was cut by 3 bases and J by 4 bases, with 16 bases left in between. The CDR3 loop reads CASSFQQGLVYEQYF. As DNA, the CDR3 is TGTGCCAGCAGCTTCCAACAGGGTCTGGTGTACGAGCAGTACTTC.

This clone was observed a few times. V is TRBV5-1 and J is TRBJ1-4, with a weak D call TRBD1 (6 bases). The CDR3 totals 15 residues. V dropped 5 bases and J dropped 8 bases, with 19 bases sitting between them. The germline gives CDR1 SGHRS, CDR2 YFSETQ. CDR3 loop: CASRDPRGAGEKLFF. For the CDR3, the DNA is TGCGCCAGCAGGGACCCCCGGGGGGCAGGGGAAAAACTGTTTTTT.

The rearrangement joins TRBV11-2 to TRBJ1-2; D is undetermined. The CDR3 length is 13 residues. Germline assignment: CDR1 SGHAT and CDR2 FQNNGV. With 1 base removed from V and 4 bases from J, the gap between germline ends came to 7 bases. The CDR3 region has the DNA TGTGCCAGCAGCTTAGCTACCCCCTATGGCTACACCTTC. It codes for CASSLATPYGYTF.

The chain recombines TRBV7-9 with TRBJ2-1, with D possibly being TRBD1 (5 bases). The germline gives CDR1 SEHNR, CDR2 FQNEAQ (reference sequence). V shed 5 bases and J shed 8 bases, with 10 bases lying between them. This CDR3 region has 12 residues. The CDR3 DNA follows: TGTGCCAGCAGCCGACAGTGGGATGAGCAGTTCTTC. Residues: CASSRQWDEQFF.

In this sample, this clone turned up a few times. The gene calls are TRBV7-7 and TRBJ2-3, with D tentatively TRBD1 (5 bases). CDR1 is SSHAT and CDR2 is FNYEAQ in the germline V gene (reference sequence). The CDR3 length is 15 residues. V gave up 1 base and J gave up 6 bases, with 14 bases separating them. DNA for the CDR3: TGTGCCAGCAGCTTAGGGGGCCTGATAGGGGATACGCAGTATTTT. Protein product: CASSLGGLIGDTQYF.

The genes are TRBV14 and TRBJ2-3, with D possibly being TRBD1 (6 bases). CDR1 SGHDN and CDR2 FVKESK come from the germline V gene. V dropped 9 bases and J dropped 2 bases, with 15 bases sitting between them. The CDR3 runs 14 residues. The CDR3 bases are TGTGCCAGGGGCGGGTGGGGGCTCACAGATACGCAGTATTTT. This codes for CARGGWGLTDTQYF.

The chain is built from TRBV7-3 and TRBJ2-6; no clear D gene. There are 15 residues in the CDR3. The germline V gene has CDR1 SGHTA and CDR2 FQGTGA. Trimming took 1 base from V and 0 from J, leaving 4 bases between them. CDR3 nucleotides: TGTGCCAGCAGCTTAAGGCACTCTGGGGCCAACGTCCTGACTTTC. It is translated as CASSLRHSGANVLTF. The complete variable domain, with remaining parts taken from reference TRBV7-3 and TRBJ2-6, reads GAGVSQTPSNKVTEKGKYVELRCDPISGHTALYWYRQSLGQGPEFLIYFQGTGAADDSGLPNDRFFAVRPEGSVSTLKIQRTERGDSAVYLCASSLRHSGANVLTFGAGSRLTVL.

The V and J genes are TRBV30 and TRBJ2-3; perhaps TRBD2 as D (6 bases). Germline CDR1 is GTSNPN and CDR2 is SVGIG (reference sequence). This CDR3 has 15 amino acids. Trimming took off 3 bases at V and 2 bases at J, with 15 bases between the two ends. In DNA form, the CDR3 reads TGTGCCTGGAGCCCCCGGGGGTCAGTCACAGATACGCAGTATTTT. It translates to CAWSPRGSVTDTQYF.